This is a list of T cell receptor beta chains from one sample in a study of blood T cell repertoires in COVID-19. The assay was immunoSEQ multiplex PCR, and TCRdb's table has in-frame clones only and misses some. Of roughly 100,000 clones listed, about nine tenths are singletons. The sequencing sample was made of peripheral blood. Receptors were obtained from a man aged 45-60 years with acute or convalescent COVID-19. The CDR3 runs from the conserved cysteine through the conserved F or W. D genes are given only for firm matches. Clone size is not always given. Where it is, it says once, few, many or a class for expanded clones.

D gene: -; J gene: TRBJ2-1; V gene: TRBV24-1; clone size: -; CDR3 DNA: TGTGCCACCAGTGATCCACAGGGCCCAGCGGGGAATGAGCAGTTCTTC; CDR3 protein: CATSDPQGPAGNEQFF
D gene: -; J gene: TRBJ2-6; V gene: TRBV7-9; clone size: few; CDR3 DNA: TGTGCCAGCAGCCTCTACCAGGGGATAGCGGGGGCCAACGTCCTGACTTTC; CDR3 protein: CASSLYQGIAGANVLTF
D gene: -; J gene: TRBJ2-7; V gene: TRBV21-1; clone size: -; CDR3 DNA: TGTGCCAGCAGCAAGGCAGCGGGGCGACAAAACTACGAGCAGTACTTC; CDR3 protein: CASSKAAGRQNYEQYF
D gene: -; J gene: TRBJ1-6; V gene: TRBV10-3; clone size: -; CDR3 DNA: TGTGCCATCAATGGGCAGGGAAATTCACCCCTCCACTTT; CDR3 protein: CAINGQGNSPLHF
D gene: -; J gene: TRBJ1-2; V gene: TRBV5-1; clone size: -; CDR3 DNA: TGCGCCAGCAGCTTGACCTTGGGACATAATAACTATGGCTACACCTTC; CDR3 protein: CASSLTLGHNNYGYTF
D gene: TRBD2; J gene: TRBJ2-7; V gene: TRBV6-5; clone size: -; CDR3 DNA: TGTGCCAGCAGTTACTCGAGGGGGACTAGGGGAGGCGAGCAGTACTTC; CDR3 protein: CASSYSRGTRGGEQYF
D gene: -; J gene: TRBJ2-7; V gene: TRBV27; clone size: -; CDR3 DNA: TGTGCCAGCAGCTACCTCCGGCAGGGGTACGAGCAGTACTTC; CDR3 protein: CASSYLRQGYEQYF
D gene: TRBD1; J gene: TRBJ2-3; V gene: TRBV5-1; clone size: once; CDR3 DNA: TGCGCCAGTACAGGGGGCGGTGGCACAGATACGCAGTATTTT; CDR3 protein: CASTGGGGTDTQYF
D gene: -; J gene: TRBJ2-7; V gene: TRBV6-9; clone size: -; CDR3 DNA: TGTGCCAGCAGTTATCCCCAGGGGGGTCCCTACGAGCAGTACTTC; CDR3 protein: CASSYPQGGPYEQYF
D gene: -; J gene: TRBJ2-1; V gene: TRBV24-1; clone size: -; CDR3 DNA: TGTGCCACCAGTGATTCGCGCCTGGGCTACACCTACAATGAGCAGTTCTTC; CDR3 protein: CATSDSRLGYTYNEQFF
D gene: -; J gene: TRBJ1-4; V gene: TRBV30; clone size: -; CDR3 DNA: TGTGCCTGGGACCCGGAAGAGGCAAAGGAAAAACTGTTTTTT; CDR3 protein: CAWDPEEAKEKLFF
D gene: -; J gene: TRBJ2-5; V gene: TRBV7-2; clone size: -; CDR3 DNA: TGTGCCAGCAGCAGGGGAGGCGGAGCCCAAGAGACCCAGTACTTC; CDR3 protein: CASSRGGGAQETQYF
D gene: TRBD1; J gene: TRBJ2-7; V gene: TRBV12-3/TRBV12-4; clone size: -; CDR3 DNA: TGTGCCAGCAGTACGGACAGGGGTGAGCAGTACTTC; CDR3 protein: CASSTDRGEQYF
D gene: TRBD2; J gene: TRBJ2-1; V gene: TRBV9; clone size: -; CDR3 DNA: TGTGCCAGCAGCGTAGGTGTGACTAGCGGGCCCTACAATGAGCAGTTCTTC; CDR3 protein: CASSVGVTSGPYNEQFF
D gene: TRBD2; J gene: TRBJ2-3; V gene: TRBV3-1/TRBV3-2; clone size: -; CDR3 DNA: TGTGCCAGCAGCCAAGATGGTGCTAGCGGGTGGGACACAGATACGCAGTATTTT; CDR3 protein: CASSQDGASGWDTDTQYF